This TCR beta chain was identified in a study of blood T cell repertoires in COVID-19. Study-level information: T cells, B-cell-depleted T cells, or PBMCs supplied cDNA or gDNA.

This CDR3 comprises 15 residues. V lost 1 base to trimming and J lost 2 bases, with 6 bases between them. Germline V lookup: CDR1 MNHNS, CDR2 SASEGT. This clone was detected once. Authors' processing steps: Amplification from reference gene primers served as the basis for estimated nucleated cell counts. Using immunoSEQ multiplex PCR, the repertoire was profiled, and TCRdb retains in-frame clones only, with some absent. V, J and clone size reflect that table, while D and trimming were determined from the DNA. In the table there are 170,000 or so clones, 75% to 85% of which are singletons. The sequence was collected from a human donor in a cohort sampled during active COVID-19. The chain is built from TRBV6-1 and TRBJ2-6, with a weak D call TRBD1 (6 bases). Sequenced sample: peripheral blood. CDR3 region: CASSEEGAGANVLTF. The DNA for the CDR3 is TGTGCCAGCAGTGAAGAGGGGGCTGGGGCCAACGTCCTGACTTTC.